What follows are 3 T cell receptor beta chains derived from one specimen sequenced in a study of T cell responses to AZD1222 COVID-19 vaccine (dated by TCRdb to the early 2020s). The sample's time point label, decoded: about 28 days (+/-7) after the second vaccine dose. The library relied on the immunoSEQ multiplex PCR assay. In TCRdb, the immuneACCESS table is reduced to in-frame sequences with V and J assigned. These tables do not hold every clone; where another copy was compared, an unresolved V gene accounts for under half, and the others remain unexplained. In this sample the table shows approximately 150,000 clones, roughly 87% of which occur a single time. The ten largest clones represent under 2% of the sample. The specimen was peripheral blood, collected 28 days after the second AZD1222 dose. Receptors were obtained from an adult who received the AZD1222 COVID-19 vaccine.

This clone showed up just once. The rearrangement joins TRBV10-3 to TRBJ1-4; D ambiguous. The length of the CDR3 is 16 residues. Trimming took off 2 bases at V and 0 bases at J, with 10 bases between the two ends. CDR1 is ENHRY and CDR2 is SYGVKD in the germline V gene. The CDR3 spells CAISERSLATNEKLFF. The CDR3 nucleotides read TGTGCCATCAGTGAGAGGTCACTTGCAACTAATGAAAAACTGTTTTTT.

The V and J genes are TRBV7-9 and TRBJ2-1; the D is unclear. The CDR3 totals 16 residues. The V end lost 1 base, the J end lost 4 bases, and 14 bases lay between the germline ends. Germline V lookup: CDR1 SEHNR, CDR2 FQNEAQ (reference sequence). The chain's CDR3 is CASSLVLPPKYNEQFF. Written as DNA, the CDR3 is TGTGCCAGCAGCTTAGTGCTTCCTCCCAAATACAATGAGCAGTTCTTC.

The gene calls are TRBV2 and TRBJ1-1; 9 bases map to TRBD1. The germline gives CDR1 SNHLY, CDR2 FYNNEI. This CDR3 is built from 14 residues. J was trimmed by 3 bases and V by 6 bases; bases with no gene match: 5. This CDR3 reads CASRPGQGYTEAFF. The CDR3 nucleotides read TGTGCCAGCAGGCCGGGACAGGGATACACTGAAGCTTTCTTT.